This T cell receptor beta chain came from a study of T cell repertoires in cytomegalovirus infection. Findings and caveats of the study: Accumulated public TCR beta family frequency recognized individuals carrying CMV together with the relevant HLA.

This clonotype has only a few counts. Its antigen is undetermined. TCRdb re-derived calls from the reads in MiXCR, one entry per CDR3 protein. The data hold about 46,000 distinct CDR3 sequences, with approximately 22% observed a single time. Germline CDR1 and CDR2: SQVTM and ANQGSEA. The junction had 5 bases not matched to a gene; V was cut back by 4 bases and J by 2 bases. This CDR3 spans 15 amino acids. Sequencing input: PBMCs, sequenced either directly or after in vitro stimulation (not recorded which). This chain connects TRBV29-1 to TRBJ2-3, with 11 bases that match TRBD2. This TCR was sampled from a human donor in good health (CMV status not recorded). Some clones in this sample may be carry-over from other donors' samples. CDR3 sequence reads: CSVGGTSGPTDTQYF. The DNA of the CDR3 is TGCAGCGTTGGCGGGACTAGCGGCCCCACAGATACGCAGTATTTT.